The 13 T cell receptor beta chains listed next were all sequenced from one sample in a study of T cell changes during pregnancy in multiple sclerosis. Here immunoSEQ multiplex PCR was the method, and the copy in TCRdb shows in-frame clones only, minus some. This table has over 55,000 clones, 85% to 95% appearing once. The sample was CD8+ T cells from peripheral blood mononuclear cells, taken in the third trimester of pregnancy. The source is a female donor in good health, enrolled as a control in a pregnancy study.

The chain joins TRBV6-6 to TRBJ1-1; weak D call: TRBD1 (6 bases). Trimming took 2 bases from V and 7 from J, leaving 20 bases between them. The V gene's germline CDR1 is MNHNY and CDR2 SVGAGI (reference sequence). The CDR3 totals 16 residues. CDR3 in DNA: TGTGCCAGCAGTTACGGGTTAGTTAGGGGGAAGGGTGAAGCTTTCTTT. Protein sequence: CASSYGLVRGKGEAFF.

The chain couples TRBV6-5 to TRBJ2-1; 8 nucleotides align to TRBD1. There are 14 residues in the CDR3. V was pared by 5 bases and J by 5 bases, with 5 bases of the junction left unmatched. The germline gives CDR1 MNHEY, CDR2 SVGAGI. Here the CDR3 reads CASSVTGGNNEQFF. CDR3 bases: TGTGCCAGCAGTGTCACAGGGGGAAACAATGAGCAGTTCTTC.

The chain combines TRBV4-3 with TRBJ2-3, with D unclear. CDR3 length equals 14 residues. V was trimmed by 1 base and J by 0 bases, leaving 5 bases between them. Per the germline V gene, CDR1 is LGHNA and CDR2 is YSLEER. The CDR3 here is CASSQVGSTDTQYF. Written as DNA, the CDR3 is TGCGCCAGCAGCCAAGTCGGGAGCACAGATACGCAGTATTTT.

The V gene is TRBV12-5, the J gene TRBJ1-2; a weak D match, TRBD1 (6 bases). V lost 7 bases to trimming and J lost 7 bases, with 19 bases between them. The CDR3 consists of 14 residues. Germline CDR1 LGHNT, CDR2 FRNRAP. The CDR3 loop is CASDTGSLGGGYTF. The DNA of the CDR3 is TGTGCTAGTGATACAGGCTCATTAGGGGGTGGCTACACCTTC.

This rearrangement joins TRBV4-3 to TRBJ1-2; maybe TRBD1 (6 bases). The CDR3 has 16 amino acids. V lost 1 base to trimming and J lost 0 bases, with 12 bases between them. The germline V gene encodes CDR1 LGHNA and CDR2 YSLEER. The CDR3 sequence: CASSQVGAVSNYGYTF. CDR3 in DNA: TGCGCCAGCAGCCAAGTGGGGGCAGTATCTAACTATGGCTACACCTTC.

The J gene is TRBJ2-7, the V gene TRBV7-2; the match to TRBD1 covers 7 bases. CDR1 SGHTA and CDR2 FQGNSA come from the germline V gene. This CDR3 comprises 14 residues. J gave up 3 bases and V 5 bases, and 7 bases lay outside the gene matches. The CDR3 sequence: CASSPTWTGYEQYF. The DNA for the CDR3 is TGTGCCAGCAGCCCCACTTGGACAGGCTACGAGCAGTACTTC. Full variable domain (missing parts from reference TRBV7-2 and TRBJ2-7): GAGVSQSPSNKVTEKGKDVELRCDPISGHTALYWYRQSLGQGLEFLIYFQGNSAPDKSGLPSDRFSAERTGGSVSTLTIQRTQQEDSAVYLCASSPTWTGYEQYFGPGTRLTVT.

V and J are TRBV4-3 and TRBJ1-2; TRBD1 is a possible D gene (6 bases). The ends were cut back, 0 bases at V and 0 bases at J, with 11 bases in the middle. Germline-derived CDR1 and CDR2 are LGHNA and YSLEER. The length of the CDR3 is 16 residues. Here the CDR3 reads CASSQDWDNANYGYTF. The CDR3 DNA reads as TGCGCCAGCAGCCAAGATTGGGACAACGCTAACTATGGCTACACCTTC.

The genes are TRBV7-2 and TRBJ2-1; D might be TRBD2 (6 bases). V was cut by 1 base and J by 9 bases, with 10 bases left in between. From germline, CDR1 is SGHTA and CDR2 FQGNSA. This CDR3 has 13 residues. DNA for the CDR3: TGTGCCAGCAGCTTAGGGTTCGGGGGTGAGCAGTTCTTC. This codes for CASSLGFGGEQFF. Full variable domain (remainder filled in from reference TRBV7-2 and TRBJ2-1): GAGVSQSPSNKVTEKGKDVELRCDPISGHTALYWYRQSLGQGLEFLIYFQGNSAPDKSGLPSDRFSAERTGGSVSTLTIQRTQQEDSAVYLCASSLGFGGEQFFGPGTRLTVL.

The chain employs TRBV7-8 and TRBJ2-7; 7 bases fit TRBD2. CDR3 length: 13 residues. V trimming: 5 bases; J trimming: 5 bases; junction bases outside the gene matches: 6. From germline, CDR1 is SGHVS and CDR2 FQNEAQ. The chain's CDR3 is CASSRTRVDEQYF. CDR3 in DNA: TGTGCCAGCAGCCGGACTAGAGTTGACGAGCAGTACTTC.

The chain is built from TRBV6-5 and TRBJ1-2; D remains ambiguous. CDR1 and CDR2 from the germline V gene are MNHEY and SVGAGI. There are 15 residues in the CDR3. Trimming took off 2 bases at V and 2 bases at J, with 12 bases between the two ends. The CDR3 DNA reads as TGTGCCAGCAGTTACACGTCGGTTGCCAACTATGGCTACACCTTC. Amino acid sequence: CASSYTSVANYGYTF.

The gene calls are TRBV7-9 and TRBJ1-6; 7 nucleotides align to TRBD1. Trimming cost V 7 bases and J 8 bases; bases outside gene matches: 14. The CDR3 is 16 residues long. CDR1 is SEHNR and CDR2 is FQNEAQ in the germline V gene (reference sequence). CDR3 nucleotides: TGTGCCAGCACCCGACGCACGGGACAGCCGGATTCACCCCTCCACTTT. Encoded protein: CASTRRTGQPDSPLHF.

The J gene is TRBJ2-5, the V gene TRBV6-1, with D maybe TRBD1 (5 bases). Germline V gene data show CDR1 as MNHNS and CDR2 as SASEGT. The CDR3 covers 15 residues. The V gene lost 0 bases and the J gene lost 1 base, with 9 bases spanning the gap. The CDR3 region has the DNA TGTGCCAGCAGTGAAGCCAGGGCCTCCCAAGAGACCCAGTACTTC. This encodes CASSEARASQETQYF.

The chain links TRBV27 to TRBJ2-1; 10 bases are a match to TRBD2. The CDR3 extends over 17 amino acids. V lost 0 bases, J lost 8 bases, and 10 bases stayed unmatched. Germline-derived CDR1 and CDR2 are MNHEY and SMNVEV (reference sequence). This CDR3 reads CASSLSSGTSVYHEQFF. Written as DNA, the CDR3 is TGTGCCAGCAGTTTATCCTCCGGGACTAGCGTATATCATGAGCAGTTCTTC.